Given below is one TCR beta chain in context. Clones were read by immunoSEQ multiplex PCR, and TCRdb kept only the in-frame ones, dropping some. The data show about 2 million clones, with about 95% seen just once and around 0.13% held by the top ten. This sample was included in a study of shared clonotypes between healthy human individuals. CDR1 and CDR2 from the germline V gene are SNHLY and FYNNEI. Trimming pared 4 bases from V and 2 bases from J, leaving 12 bases between. The CDR3 loop spans 15 amino acids. V usage is TRBV2 and J usage is TRBJ1-5; D not certain. Sequenced material: naive CD4+ T cells sorted from blood. The subset here: CD45RA+ positively selected. The receptor's source is a man between 18 and 35 years old in good health. CDR3 bases: TGTGCCAGCAGTGGTACCTCGAGGGGCAATCAGCCCCAGCATTTT. It translates to CASSGTSRGNQPQHF.